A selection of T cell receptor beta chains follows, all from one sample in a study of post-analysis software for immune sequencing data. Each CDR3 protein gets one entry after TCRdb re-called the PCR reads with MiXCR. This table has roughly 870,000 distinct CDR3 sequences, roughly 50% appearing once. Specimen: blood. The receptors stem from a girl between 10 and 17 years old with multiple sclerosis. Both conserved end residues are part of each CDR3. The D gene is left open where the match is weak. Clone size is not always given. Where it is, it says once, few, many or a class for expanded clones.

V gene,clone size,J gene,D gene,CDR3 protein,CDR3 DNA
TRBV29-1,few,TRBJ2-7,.,CSVAFIGYEQYF,TGCAGCGTCGCCTTCATCGGATACGAGCAGTACTTC
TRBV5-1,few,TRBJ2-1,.,CASRRDFYTYNEQFF,TGCGCCAGCCGCCGGGACTTCTACACCTACAATGAGCAGTTCTTC
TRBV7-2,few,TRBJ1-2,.,CASSLTADYGYTF,TGTGCCAGCAGCTTGACAGCAGACTATGGCTACACCTTC
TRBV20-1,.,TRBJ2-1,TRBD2,CSARVPAGLTYNEQFF,TGCAGTGCTAGAGTTCCAGCGGGACTCACCTACAATGAGCAGTTCTTC
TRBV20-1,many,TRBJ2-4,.,CSARGLAKNIQYF,TGCAGTGCTAGGGGACTAGCCAAAAACATTCAGTACTTC
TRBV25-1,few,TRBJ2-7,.,CASSEEQGLSYNEQYF,TGTGCCAGCAGTGAGGAACAGGGATTATCCTACAATGAGCAGTACTTC
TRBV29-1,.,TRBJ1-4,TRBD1,CSVDLSGQGYEKLFF,TGCAGCGTTGATCTGTCGGGACAGGGGTATGAAAAACTGTTTTTT
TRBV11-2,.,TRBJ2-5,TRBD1,CASSRPDRGLRETQYF,TGTGCCAGCAGCCGACCGGACAGGGGGCTTAGAGAGACCCAGTACTTC
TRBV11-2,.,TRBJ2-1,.,CASSLTGPSSYNEQFF,TGTGCCAGCAGCTTAACAGGGCCAAGCTCCTACAATGAGCAGTTCTTC
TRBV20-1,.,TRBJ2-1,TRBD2,CSARVLAGGPSSYNEQFF,TGCAGTGCTAGAGTACTAGCGGGGGGGCCTAGCTCCTACAATGAGCAGTTCTTC
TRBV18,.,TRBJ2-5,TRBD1,CASSRWDRSWEQYF,TGTGCCAGCTCACGGTGGGACAGGTCATGGGAGCAGTACTTC
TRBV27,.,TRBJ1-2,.,CASSQDKFNYGYTF,TGTGCCAGCAGTCAGGACAAATTTAACTATGGCTACACCTTC
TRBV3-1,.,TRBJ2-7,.,CASSQGGGYNEQYF,TGTGCCAGCAGCCAGGGGGGGGGCTACAATGAGCAGTACTTC
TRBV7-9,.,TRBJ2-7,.,CASSSKDNHYEQYF,TGTGCCAGCAGCTCAAAGGACAATCACTACGAGCAGTACTTC
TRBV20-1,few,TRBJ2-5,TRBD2,CSARDYGTFKETQYF,TGCAGTGCGAGGGACTATGGGACTTTTAAAGAGACCCAGTACTTC
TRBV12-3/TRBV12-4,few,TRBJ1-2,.,CASTESGTLLNYGYTF,TGTGCCAGCACCGAAAGCGGGACACTATTAAACTATGGCTACACCTTC
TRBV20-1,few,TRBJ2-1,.,CSAPPTLSSYNEQFF,TGCAGTGCTCCCCCTACCCTGAGCTCCTACAATGAGCAGTTCTTC
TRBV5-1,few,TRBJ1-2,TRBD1,CASSTRTGGDYGYTF,TGCGCCAGCAGCACCCGGACAGGCGGAGACTATGGCTACACCTTC
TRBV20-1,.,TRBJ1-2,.,CSANADRNYGYTF,TGCAGTGCTAACGCAGACAGAAACTATGGCTACACCTTC
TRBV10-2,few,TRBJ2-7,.,CASSKNRQTTRQYF,TGCGCCAGCAGCAAAAACAGACAAACTACGAGGCAGTACTTC
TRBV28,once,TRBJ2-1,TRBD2,CASSLGGTSINEQFF,TGTGCCAGCAGCTTAGGAGGGACTAGCATCAATGAGCAGTTCTTC
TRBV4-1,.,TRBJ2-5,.,CASSQRTETQETQYF,TGCGCCAGCAGTCAAAGGACAGAGACACAAGAGACCCAGTACTTC
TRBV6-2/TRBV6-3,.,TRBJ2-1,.,CASSSRATMDEQFF,TGTGCCAGCAGTAGTCGGGCCACAATGGATGAGCAGTTCTTC
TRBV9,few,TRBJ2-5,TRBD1,CASSVVIQGEQYF,TGTGCCAGCAGCGTAGTCATACAGGGGGAGCAGTACTTC
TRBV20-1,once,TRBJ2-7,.,CSAHGDNSYEQYF,TGCAGTGCCCACGGGGACAACTCCTACGAGCAGTACTTC
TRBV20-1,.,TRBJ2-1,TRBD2,CSAPSGGAGDEQFF,TGCAGTGCCCCGAGCGGGGGGGCTGGAGATGAGCAGTTCTTC
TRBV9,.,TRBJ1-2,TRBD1,CASSVVPGQQDYTF,TGTGCCAGCAGCGTAGTCCCGGGACAGCAAGACTACACCTTC
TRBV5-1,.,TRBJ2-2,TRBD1,CASSSGQGRIGELFF,TGCGCCAGCAGTTCGGGACAGGGTCGAATCGGGGAGCTGTTTTTT
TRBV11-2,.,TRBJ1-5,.,CASSLDQRQDGYSNQPQHF,TGTGCCAGCAGCTTAGATCAGAGACAGGATGGATATAGCAATCAGCCCCAGCATTTT
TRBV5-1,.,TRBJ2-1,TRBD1,CASRPNPGTGASGEQFF,TGCGCCAGCAGACCCAACCCCGGGACAGGGGCTTCCGGTGAGCAGTTCTTC
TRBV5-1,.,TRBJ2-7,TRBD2,CASSFNGLSSGGVSFEQYF,TGCGCCAGCAGCTTCAACGGGTTGTCTAGCGGGGGGGTTTCCTTCGAGCAGTACTTC
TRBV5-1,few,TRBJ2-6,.,CASSSTGARSGANVLTF,TGCGCCAGCAGCTCGACCGGGGCCCGCTCTGGGGCCAACGTCCTGACTTTC
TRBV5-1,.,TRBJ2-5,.,CASRPETGAGETQYF,TGCGCCAGCAGACCCGAAACGGGGGCAGGGGAGACCCAGTACTTC
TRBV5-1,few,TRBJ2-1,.,CASSLEGASYNEQFF,TGCGCCAGCAGCTTGGAGGGAGCGTCCTACAATGAGCAGTTCTTC
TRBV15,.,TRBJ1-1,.,CATSSQFAYPQGLEAFF,TGTGCCACCAGCAGCCAATTCGCCTACCCACAGGGTTTAGAAGCTTTCTTT
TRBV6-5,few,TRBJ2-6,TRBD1,CASRQGGAGTGANVLTF,TGTGCCAGCAGACAAGGGGGCGCGGGTACTGGGGCCAACGTCCTGACTTTC
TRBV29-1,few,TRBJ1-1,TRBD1,CSVELRSTGKAFF,TGCAGCGTTGAACTGAGGTCGACAGGGAAAGCTTTCTTT
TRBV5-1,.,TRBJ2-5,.,CASSLGDRTQETQYF,TGCGCCAGCAGCTTGGGAGACAGGACTCAAGAGACCCAGTACTTC
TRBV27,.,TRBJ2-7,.,CASRSGQGHSYEQYF,TGTGCCAGCAGATCCGGCCAGGGGCACTCCTACGAGCAGTACTTC
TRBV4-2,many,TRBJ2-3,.,CASSQDPQGTADTQYF,TGTGCCAGCAGCCAAGATCCTCAGGGAACGGCAGATACGCAGTATTTT
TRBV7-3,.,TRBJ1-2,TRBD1,CASSPDRLNYGYTF,TGTGCCAGCAGCCCGGACAGGCTGAACTATGGCTACACCTTC
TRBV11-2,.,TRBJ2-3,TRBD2,CASSFPGLAGRYLLTDTQYF,TGTGCCAGCAGCTTTCCGGGACTAGCGGGGCGCTACCTTCTCACAGATACGCAGTATTTT
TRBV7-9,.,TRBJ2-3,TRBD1,CASRPTGQGVDTQYF,TGTGCCAGCAGGCCGACGGGACAGGGCGTGGATACGCAGTATTTT
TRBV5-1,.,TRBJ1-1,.,CASTPRADTEAFF,TGCGCCAGCACTCCGAGGGCTGACACTGAAGCTTTCTTT
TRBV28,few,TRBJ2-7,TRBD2,CASSSTLTSGYTYEQYF,TGTGCCAGCAGCTCAACCCTGACTAGCGGTTACACCTACGAGCAGTACTTC
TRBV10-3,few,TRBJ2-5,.,CAISESNWQETQYF,TGTGCCATCAGTGAGTCGAATTGGCAAGAGACCCAGTACTTC
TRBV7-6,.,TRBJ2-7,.,CASSPRGPTTDYEQYF,TGTGCCAGCAGCCCACGGGGTCCTACGACGGACTACGAGCAGTACTTC